This T cell receptor (beta chain) was recovered during a study of CD8 T cells in ankylosing spondylitis. Points from the study as a whole: Seemingly characteristic of ankylosing spondylitis blood was a TCR beta motif consisting of about 8 highly homologous variants.

TCRdb called the 5' RACE reads again in MiXCR, with one record for every CDR3 protein. The profile shows approximately 300,000 distinct CDR3 sequences, 8% of them singletons. This clonotype was seen many times. The antigen remains unidentified. This TCR came from a male donor with ankylosing spondylitis. The source material was blood, either unsorted or a sorted T cell fraction (not recorded which).

The CDR3 protein is CASSLRAAPTNEKLFF. The CDR3 DNA follows: TGTGCCAGCAGTTTAAGGGCAGCCCCTACAAATGAAAAACTGTTTTTT. The chain carries TRBV28 and TRBJ1-4; D unresolved. Trimming took off 2 bases at V and 5 bases at J, with 15 bases between the two ends. Germline CDR1 reads MDHEN; CDR2 reads SYDVKM. The CDR3 runs to 16 residues.